This TCR beta chain was sequenced in a study of identical twins. TCRdb re-analysed the 5' RACE reads in MiXCR, keeping a single row per CDR3 protein. The sample comprises 200,000 to 250,000 distinct CDR3 sequences, more than 13% of which are singletons, and around 8.9% rests with the top ten. This CDR3 has 11 residues. The germline V gene encodes CDR1 DFQATT and CDR2 SNEGSKA (reference sequence). V was shortened by 6 bases and J by 4 bases, with 7 bases between the two germline ends. The rearrangement uses TRBV20-1 and TRBJ2-1; D remains ambiguous. The receptor was isolated from a woman between 18 and 29 years old in good health. The material sequenced was memory (CD45RO+) T cells sorted from blood. The DNA of the CDR3 is TGCAGTGCCCCTCAATACAATGAGCAGTTCTTC. Translated, it gives CSAPQYNEQFF.